The next 32 T cell receptor beta chains were all read from a single sample in a study of blood T cell repertoires in COVID-19. Some clones are missing from TCRdb's copy, which holds only in-frame ones; the method was immunoSEQ multiplex PCR. The table records over 100,000 clones, 87% of them present only once. Sequenced sample: peripheral blood. The receptors shown here come from a man aged 50-60 years with acute or convalescent COVID-19.

The CDR3 DNA follows: TGTGCCAGCATGACTCAGGAGGGCAATCAGCCCCAGCATTTT. This codes for CASMTQEGNQPQHF. The genes are TRBV6-6 and TRBJ1-5; D gene ambiguous. The CDR3 length is 14 residues. Germline values: CDR1 MNHNY, CDR2 SVGAGI (reference sequence). The V end lost 7 bases, the J end lost 2 bases, and 12 bases lay between the germline ends.

This chain connects TRBV28 to TRBJ2-3, with 11 bases identical to TRBD1. The CDR3 totals 17 residues. Germline CDR1 is MDHEN and CDR2 is SYDVKM. V shed 1 base and J 3 bases; nucleotides not matched to a gene: 6. CDR3 loop: CASSLYGTGGRTDTQYF. For the CDR3, the DNA is TGTGCCAGCAGTTTATATGGGACAGGGGGAAGAACAGATACGCAGTATTTT.

The rearrangement links TRBV29-1 to TRBJ1-1; D is possibly TRBD1 (5 bases). The V end lost 5 bases, the J end lost 5 bases, and 12 bases lay between the germline ends. CDR1 is SQVTM, CDR2 ANQGSEA, per germline. This CDR3 region has 12 residues. The DNA for the CDR3 is TGCAGCGTTAGTAGGGGTAATACTGAAGCTTTCTTT. This sequence encodes CSVSRGNTEAFF.

The genes are TRBV11-2 and TRBJ1-3; D gene unclear. The CDR3 has 15 amino acids. V was shortened by 3 bases and J by 4 bases, with 13 bases between the two germline ends. Germline CDR1 and CDR2: SGHAT and FQNNGV. The DNA of the CDR3 is TGTGCCAGCAGCTTTAATCCGGGAATAGGAAACACCATATATTTT. Residues: CASSFNPGIGNTIYF.

The chain recombines TRBV4-2 with TRBJ2-5, with TRBD2 matching over 9 bases. The V gene end was trimmed by 2 bases and the J gene end by 7 bases; junction bases not matched to a gene: 11. The CDR3 has 16 amino acids. Germline CDR1 reads LGHNA; CDR2 reads YNFKEQ. DNA of the CDR3: TGTGCCAGCAGCCAAAGCAAGGCGGGAGGGACAATGACCCAGTACTTC. This translates into CASSQSKAGGTMTQYF.

This chain uses TRBV4-1 with TRBJ2-5; D may be TRBD2 (6 bases). Germline loops: CDR1 MGHRA, CDR2 YSYEKL. Trimming shortened V by 3 bases and J by 4 bases, and 18 bases separated the two germline ends. The CDR3 length is 16 residues. CDR3 in amino acids: CASSHVGVAERETQYF. CDR3 sequence (DNA): TGCGCCAGCAGCCACGTCGGGGTAGCGGAGCGAGAGACCCAGTACTTC.

This chain's CDR3 is CSVPPYWGRDTQYF. The CDR3 bases are TGCAGCGTTCCGCCCTATTGGGGCCGAGATACGCAGTATTTT. The V gene is TRBV29-1, the J gene TRBJ2-3; perhaps TRBD1 as D (5 bases). CDR1 and CDR2 (germline): SQVTM, ANQGSEA. Trimming removed 5 bases at V and 5 bases at J, with 17 bases between. CDR3 length equals 14 residues.

The chain is built from TRBV24-1 and TRBJ2-1, with D unresolved. CDR1 is KGHDR and CDR2 is SFDVKD in the germline V gene. Trimming left V 1 base short and J 1 base short, with 10 bases between. The length of the CDR3 is 16 residues. The CDR3 sequence: CATSDLDTVSYNEQFF. In nucleotides, the CDR3 is TGTGCCACCAGTGATTTAGACACGGTTTCCTACAATGAGCAGTTCTTC.

This chain uses TRBV11-2 with TRBJ1-6; 7 nucleotides align to TRBD1. This CDR3 is 15 amino acids long. The V gene end was trimmed by 5 bases and the J gene end by 5 bases; junction bases not matched to a gene: 6. Germline V gene data show CDR1 as SGHAT and CDR2 as FQNNGV. The CDR3 bases are TGTGCCAGCAGCCCCGGGACAGCTGATAATTCACCCCTCCACTTT. This encodes CASSPGTADNSPLHF. Full variable domain (outside the CDR3, taken from reference TRBV11-2 and TRBJ1-6): EAGVAQSPRYKIIEKRQSVAFWCNPISGHATLYWYQQILGQGPKLLIQFQNNGVVDDSQLPKDRFSAERLKGVDSTLKIQPAKLEDSAVYLCASSPGTADNSPLHFGNGTRLTVT.

CDR3 bases: TGCGCCAGCAGCATACAGGGTGATGGCTACACCTTC. Encoded protein: CASSIQGDGYTF. The chain couples TRBV5-1 to TRBJ1-2, with a possible D match to TRBD1 (6 bases). Deletions cut 4 bases from V and 6 bases from J, with 10 bases between. The CDR3 length is 12 residues. Germline CDR1 is SGHRS and CDR2 is YFSETQ.

The chain combines TRBV6-5 with TRBJ1-1; 10 bases map to TRBD1. V lost 5 bases to trimming and J lost 1 base; unmatched junction nucleotides: 1. Germline-derived CDR1 and CDR2 are MNHEY and SVGAGI. The CDR3 runs 14 residues. The CDR3 sequence: CASSRDRGNTEAFF. CDR3 nucleotide sequence: TGTGCCAGCAGTCGGGACAGGGGGAACACTGAAGCTTTCTTT.

The CDR3 region is CASSLYGTGSTDTQYF. DNA for the CDR3: TGCGCCAGCAGCTTATACGGGACAGGGAGCACAGATACGCAGTATTTT. V gene TRBV5-1 combines with J gene TRBJ2-3, with 9 positions matching TRBD1. Germline V gene data show CDR1 as SGHRS and CDR2 as YFSETQ. The junction had 4 bases not matched to a gene; V was cut back by 2 bases and J by 0 bases. The CDR3 sequence is 16 residues long.

J is TRBJ2-7 and V is TRBV10-1; TRBD2 matches at 7 bases. With V trimmed by 1 base and J by 4 bases, 7 bases remained unmatched. CDR3 size: 15 residues. Germline V gene data show CDR1 as WNHNN and CDR2 as SYGVQD (reference sequence). In DNA, the CDR3 is TGCGCCAGCAGTGAGTGGCGCGGGAGAATGTACGAGCAGTACTTC. This gives the protein CASSEWRGRMYEQYF.

The J gene is TRBJ1-4, the V gene TRBV7-9; 7 positions match TRBD1. This CDR3 has 16 amino acids. From germline, CDR1 is SEHNR and CDR2 FQNEAQ (reference sequence). V trimming: 5 bases; J trimming: 2 bases; junction bases outside the gene matches: 8. CDR3 coding DNA: TGTGCCAGCAGCCAAGGACAGGCAGTGACTAATGAAAAACTGTTTTTT. Protein product: CASSQGQAVTNEKLFF.

The gene calls are TRBV20-1 and TRBJ2-3; TRBD2 is a possible D gene (6 bases). V lost 1 base and J 10 bases, leaving 9 bases between the germline ends. The length of the CDR3 is 11 residues. CDR1 DFQATT and CDR2 SNEGSKA come from the germline V gene (reference sequence). CDR3 loop: CSARGPGAQYF. In nucleotides, the CDR3 is TGCAGTGCTAGAGGCCCGGGAGCGCAGTATTTT.

The chain uses TRBV6-6 and TRBJ1-4; D is unresolved. CDR1 is MNHNY, CDR2 SVGAGI, per germline (reference sequence). The CDR3 has 14 amino acids. V lost 8 bases and J lost 3, with 13 bases in between. The CDR3 loop reads CASSSRGSNEKLFF. For the CDR3, the DNA is TGTGCCAGCTCTTCACGGGGTTCTAATGAAAAACTGTTTTTT.

The DNA of the CDR3 is TGTGCCAGCAGGCGGGGACAGGGCTACGAGCAGTACTTC. This codes for CASRRGQGYEQYF. This chain connects TRBV2 to TRBJ2-7, with 9 nucleotides matching TRBD1. The CDR3 has 13 residues. Germline assignment: CDR1 SNHLY and CDR2 FYNNEI. The J segment lost 3 bases and the V segment lost 6 bases, leaving 3 bases of the junction unmatched. Full variable domain (remainder filled in from reference TRBV2 and TRBJ2-7): EPEVTQTPSHQVTQMGQEVILRCVPISNHLYFYWYRQILGQKVEFLVSFYNNEISEKSEIFDDQFSVERPDGSNFTLKIRSTKLEDSAMYFCASRRGQGYEQYFGPGTRLTVT.

The chain recombines TRBV27 with TRBJ2-1, with a weak D call TRBD2 (5 bases). CDR1 and CDR2 from the germline V gene are MNHEY and SMNVEV (reference sequence). This CDR3 comprises 16 residues. Trimming took 5 bases from V and 0 from J, leaving 14 bases between them. The CDR3 bases are TGTGCCAGCAGTCCCCGGGGAACTAACTCCTACAATGAGCAGTTCTTC. It yields the protein CASSPRGTNSYNEQFF.

The rearrangement uses TRBV19 and TRBJ2-5; no definite D call. Trimming took off 1 base at V and 5 bases at J, with 11 bases between the two ends. The CDR3 sequence is 14 residues long. Germline lookup yields CDR1 LNHDA and CDR2 SQIVND (reference sequence). In DNA form, the CDR3 reads TGTGCCAGTAGTATAGTTCCCATCGGGGAGACCCAGTACTTC. This encodes CASSIVPIGETQYF.

V usage is TRBV5-4 and J usage is TRBJ2-7; 13 nucleotides match TRBD2. Germline CDR1 SGHNT, CDR2 YYREEE (reference sequence). The V segment lost 4 bases and the J segment 3 bases; nucleotides outside the gene matches: 4. This CDR3 spans 15 amino acids. CDR3 nucleotide sequence: TGTGCCAGCAGCCGTGGGACTAGCGGGATCTACGAGCAGTACTTC. This translates into CASSRGTSGIYEQYF.

This chain links TRBV19 with TRBJ1-5; possibly TRBD1 for D (6 bases). Trimming took off 3 bases at V and 3 bases at J, with 6 bases between the two ends. Germline CDR1 is LNHDA and CDR2 is SQIVND (reference sequence). The CDR3 consists of 13 residues. Written as DNA, the CDR3 is TGTGCCAGTAGTATGGGGGCCAATCAGCCCCAGCATTTT. Encoded protein: CASSMGANQPQHF.

The rearrangement links TRBV18 to TRBJ2-2; the D is unclear. This CDR3 is built from 15 residues. The V and J ends lost 2 bases and 3 bases respectively, with 10 bases between them. Germline V gene sequence: CDR1 KGHSH, CDR2 LQKENI. CDR3 sequence (DNA): TGTGCCAGCTCACCAGCCAGTCTCTACACCGGGGAGCTGTTTTTT. Its translation: CASSPASLYTGELFF. Drawing the rest from reference TRBV18 and TRBJ2-2, the complete variable domain is NAGVMQNPRHLVRRRGQEARLRCSPMKGHSHVYWYRQLPEEGLKFMVYLQKENIIDESGMPKERFSAEFPKEGPSILRIQQVVRGDSAAYFCASSPASLYTGELFFGEGSRLTVL.

The chain joins TRBV10-1 to TRBJ2-3; 8 nucleotides match TRBD1. The junction had 4 bases not matched to a gene; V was cut back by 6 bases and J by 2 bases. The V gene's germline CDR1 is WNHNN and CDR2 SYGVQD (reference sequence). The CDR3 has 14 residues. The CDR3, as DNA: TGCGCCAGCAGCCCCAGGGGGCCCACAGATACGCAGTATTTT. This gives the protein CASSPRGPTDTQYF.

This rearrangement joins TRBV14 to TRBJ2-7, with D unresolved. The CDR3 runs to 13 residues. Per germline, CDR1 SGHDN and CDR2 FVKESK. V lost 0 bases and J 2 bases, leaving 5 bases between the germline ends. For the CDR3, the DNA is TGTGCCAGCAGCCAAGATCCTACCTACGAGCAGTACTTC. Translating gives CASSQDPTYEQYF.

This clone was seen more than once but under ten times. The chain links TRBV15 to TRBJ2-7; 8 positions match TRBD1. The junction had 5 bases not matched to a gene; V was cut back by 2 bases and J by 2 bases. The CDR3 is made up of 15 amino acids. Germline assignment: CDR1 LNHNV and CDR2 YYDKDF (reference sequence). The CDR3 protein is CATSRFGTGTYEQYF. CDR3 sequence (DNA): TGTGCCACCAGCAGATTCGGGACAGGCACCTACGAGCAGTACTTC.

The chain couples TRBV4-1 to TRBJ1-1; 9 bases are a match to TRBD1. In germline, CDR1 is MGHRA, CDR2 YSYEKL. Trimming cost V 1 base and J 5 bases; bases outside gene matches: 14. The CDR3 is 18 residues long. CDR3 protein: CASSQVFSLRQGDTEAFF. CDR3 nucleotide sequence: TGCGCCAGCAGCCAAGTTTTCTCCCTTCGACAGGGGGATACTGAAGCTTTCTTT.

This sequence joins TRBV10-2 and TRBJ1-1, with 8 positions matching TRBD1. Germline trimming cut 8 bases from V and 1 base from J; bases unmatched to any gene: 6. The CDR3 contains 14 residues. The germline CDR1 and CDR2 sequences are WSHSY and SAAADI. CDR3 sequence: CASFYDRGNTEAFF. CDR3 DNA: TGCGCCAGCTTTTACGACAGGGGGAACACTGAAGCTTTCTTT.

This clone has just one count. The chain employs TRBV27 and TRBJ2-1, with TRBD2 as a possible D gene (5 bases). The CDR3 extends over 15 amino acids. Germline V CDR1 and CDR2: MNHEY, SMNVEV (reference sequence). Trimming removed 0 bases at V and 4 bases at J, with 10 bases between. CDR3 sequence (DNA): TGTGCCAGCAGTTTATCTACTCGGGGATACAATGAGCAGTTCTTC. It encodes CASSLSTRGYNEQFF.

The V call is TRBV19, the J call TRBJ2-5; D not resolved. The germline V and J ends were trimmed by 2 bases and 2 bases, with 12 bases remaining between them. From germline, CDR1 is LNHDA and CDR2 SQIVND (reference sequence). This CDR3 is 15 amino acids long. CDR3 in amino acids: CASSISPVQQETQYF. The CDR3 coding sequence is TGTGCCAGTAGTATATCGCCAGTCCAGCAAGAGACCCAGTACTTC. Using reference TRBV19 and TRBJ2-5 for the parts outside the CDR3, the full variable domain is DGGITQSPKYLFRKEGQNVTLSCEQNLNHDAMYWYRQDPGQGLRLIYYSQIVNDFQKGDIAEGYSVSREKKESFPLTVTSAQKNPTAFYLCASSISPVQQETQYFGPGTRLLVL.

The CDR3 nucleotides read TGTGCCACCAGTGATCCTGGGTTGGAGGAGCAGTTCTTC. Residues: CATSDPGLEEQFF. The J gene is TRBJ2-1, the V gene TRBV24-1, with D hard to call. The length of the CDR3 is 13 residues. The germline V and J ends were trimmed by 3 bases and 10 bases, with 12 bases remaining between them. From germline, CDR1 is KGHDR and CDR2 SFDVKD.

The chain employs TRBV11-2 and TRBJ2-2; 7 nucleotides line up with TRBD1. There are 16 residues in the CDR3. CDR1 SGHAT and CDR2 FQNNGV come from the germline V gene. After removal of 5 bases from V and 7 bases from J, the junction contained 13 bases not matched to a gene. CDR3 sequence reads: CASSTWDSTPDGELFF. In nucleotides, the CDR3 is TGTGCCAGCAGCACCTGGGACAGTACGCCGGACGGGGAGCTGTTTTTT.

The V call is TRBV3-1 (or the pseudogene TRBV3-2), the J call TRBJ2-1; 8 positions match TRBD2. There are 15 residues in the CDR3. V shed 0 bases, J shed 10 bases, and the junction held 8 bases outside the gene matches. Germline V CDR1 and CDR2: LGHDT, YNNKEL (reference sequence). The CDR3 protein is CASSQDATSGNEQFF. CDR3 in DNA: TGTGCCAGCAGCCAAGATGCTACTAGCGGCAACGAGCAGTTCTTC.